This T cell receptor (beta chain) was observed in a study of shared clonotypes between healthy human individuals. Notes on the study in general: Estimated clonotype richness was generally higher in naive than memory subsets.

Clones were read by immunoSEQ multiplex PCR, and TCRdb kept only the in-frame ones, dropping some. The repertoire consists of a few million clones, with 85% to 95% occurring once and the leading ten covering 0.39%. Points on this clone: Its matching antigen is unknown.

This CDR3 contains 14 residues. Sequencing was carried out using naive CD4+ T cells from PBMCs. Subset given: CD45RA+ positively selected. The clonotype was recovered from a man aged 18-30 years in good health. Some clones in this sample may be carry-over from other donors' samples. V usage is TRBV21-1 and J usage is TRBJ1-4; the tabulated D call, TRBD1, remains unverified against the DNA. TRBV21-1 is a recognized pseudogene. This CDR3 is CASTDSSTNEKLFF. The CDR3, as DNA: TGTGCCAGCACAGACAGCTCAACTAATGAAAAACTGTTTTTT.